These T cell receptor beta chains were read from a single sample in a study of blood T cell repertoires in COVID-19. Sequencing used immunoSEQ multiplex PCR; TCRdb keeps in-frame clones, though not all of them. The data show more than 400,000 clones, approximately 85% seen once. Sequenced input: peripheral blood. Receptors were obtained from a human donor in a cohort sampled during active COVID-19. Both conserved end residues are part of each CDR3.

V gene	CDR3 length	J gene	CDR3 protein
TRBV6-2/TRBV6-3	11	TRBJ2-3	CASSYFYTQYF
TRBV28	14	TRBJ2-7	CASSNLAGTYEQYF
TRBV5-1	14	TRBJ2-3	CASSLGYSPDTQYF
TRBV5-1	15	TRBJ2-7	CASSPLAGGSYEQYF
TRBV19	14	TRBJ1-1	CASSPDTMNTEAFF
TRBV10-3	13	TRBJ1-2	CAIIGQEGGGYTF
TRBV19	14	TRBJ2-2	CASSQGGNTGELFF
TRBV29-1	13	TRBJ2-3	CSVTDRVLDTQYF
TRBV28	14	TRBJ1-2	CASSLSNRVRGYTF
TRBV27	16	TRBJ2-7	CASLRPSKGATYEQYF
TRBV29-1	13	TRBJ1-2	CSVGLRGNYGYTF
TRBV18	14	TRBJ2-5	CASSPDRSKQTQYF
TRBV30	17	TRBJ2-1	CAWSVLLGQRAYNEQFF
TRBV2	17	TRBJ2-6	CASSDRTGGNGANVLTF
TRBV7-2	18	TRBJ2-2	CASSLAGGAGVLTGELFF
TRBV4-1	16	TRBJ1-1	CASSQIWAGESSEAFF
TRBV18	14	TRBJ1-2	CASSTGGRGYGYTF
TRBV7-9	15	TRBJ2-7	CASRISGTSGYEQYF
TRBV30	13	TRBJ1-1	CAWEPGVGTEAFF
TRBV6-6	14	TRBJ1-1	CASSYGGANTEAFF
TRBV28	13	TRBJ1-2	CASITGANYGYTF
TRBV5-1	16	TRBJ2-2	CASSLGGSPNTGELFF
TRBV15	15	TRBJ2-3	CATRRTGEGTDTQYF
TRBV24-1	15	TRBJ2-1	CATSDLFGGTNEQFF
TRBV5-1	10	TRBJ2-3	CASDGDTQYF
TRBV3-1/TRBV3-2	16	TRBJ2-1	CASSQARGEFYNEQFF
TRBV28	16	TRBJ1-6	CASRKKGQGYNSPLHF